This entry is about one T cell receptor beta chain. Repertoires were generated with immunoSEQ multiplex PCR, while TCRdb's copy carries only in-frame clones and drops some. The sample yields about half a million clones, more than 75% seen once. These data belong to a study of shared clonotypes between healthy human individuals. Sequencing used PBMCs. This TCR was sampled from a woman in her thirties or forties in good health. Some clones in this sample may be carry-over from other donors' samples.

CDR3 nucleotides: TGTGCCAGCAGCGTAGATACCTCTCCGGGACTCAAGAGCTCCTACGAGCAGTACTTC. It yields the protein CASSVDTSPGLKSSYEQYF. J is TRBJ2-7 and V is TRBV9; possibly TRBD2 for D (6 bases). In germline, CDR1 is SGDLS, CDR2 YYNGEE. V lost 0 bases, J lost 0 bases, and 22 bases lay in between. This CDR3 has 19 amino acids. The full variable domain, its missing parts supplied by reference TRBV9 and TRBJ2-7, is DSGVTQTPKHLITATGQRVTLRCSPRSGDLSVYWYQQSLDQGLQFLIQYYNGEERAKGNILERFSAQQFPDLHSELNLSSLELGDSALYFCASSVDTSPGLKSSYEQYFGPGTRLTVT.